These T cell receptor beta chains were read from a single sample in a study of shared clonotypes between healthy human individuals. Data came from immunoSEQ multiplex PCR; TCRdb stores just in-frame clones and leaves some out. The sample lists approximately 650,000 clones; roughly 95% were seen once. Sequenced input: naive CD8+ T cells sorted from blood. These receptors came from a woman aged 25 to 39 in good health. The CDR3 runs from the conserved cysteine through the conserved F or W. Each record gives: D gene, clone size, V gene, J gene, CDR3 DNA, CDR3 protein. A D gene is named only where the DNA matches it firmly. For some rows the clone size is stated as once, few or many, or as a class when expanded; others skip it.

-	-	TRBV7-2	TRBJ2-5	TGTGCCAGCAGCTTTACTGAGACCCAGTACTTC	CASSFTETQYF
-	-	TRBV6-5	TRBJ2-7	TGTGCCAGCAGTTTACTATCGGGTCTCGGGTACGAGCAGTACTTC	CASSLLSGLGYEQYF
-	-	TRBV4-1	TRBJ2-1	TGCGCCAGCAGCCACGAGTACAATGAGCAGTTCTTC	CASSHEYNEQFF
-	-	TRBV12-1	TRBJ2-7	TGTGCCAGCAGCTCGCGGGGACTGCGGACCTACGAGCAGTACTTC	CASSSRGLRTYEQYF
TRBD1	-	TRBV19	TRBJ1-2	TGTGCCAGTAGTATCGGGCAACAGGGGATCGACTATGGCTACACCTTC	CASSIGQQGIDYGYTF
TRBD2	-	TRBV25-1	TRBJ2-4	TGTGCCAGCAGTGGACTAGCGGGTAAAAACATTCAGTACTTC	CASSGLAGKNIQYF
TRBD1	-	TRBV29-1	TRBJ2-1	TGCAGCGTCCACGACAGGGGGTACAATGAGCAGTTCTTC	CSVHDRGYNEQFF
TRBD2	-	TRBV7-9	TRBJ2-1	TGTGCCAGCAGCCCGAAGACTAGCGGGAGATTTCGTGAGCAGTTCTTC	CASSPKTSGRFREQFF
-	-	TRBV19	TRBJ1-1	TGTGCCAGTAGTATCTTTTTGGACAGAAACACTGAAGCTTTCTTT	CASSIFLDRNTEAFF
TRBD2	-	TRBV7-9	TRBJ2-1	TGTGCCAGCAGACTAGCGGCCTCCTACAATGAGCAGTTCTTC	CASRLAASYNEQFF
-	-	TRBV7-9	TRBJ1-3	TGTGCCAGCAGCTCATATCCGGACAGAAGCTCTGGAAACACCATATATTTT	CASSSYPDRSSGNTIYF
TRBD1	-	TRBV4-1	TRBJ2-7	TGCGCCAGCAGCGTCGGGACAGGAGCCTACGAGCAGTACTTC	CASSVGTGAYEQYF
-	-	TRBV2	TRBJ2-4	TGTGCCAGCATTAACTACCTTGGGGACAAAAACATTCAGTACTTC	CASINYLGDKNIQYF
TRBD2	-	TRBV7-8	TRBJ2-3	TGTGCCAGCAGAAGTACTAGCGGAGCCACAGATACGCAGTATTTT	CASRSTSGATDTQYF
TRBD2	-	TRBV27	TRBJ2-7	TGTGCCAGCAGTTTCGGGACTAGCGGCGTCTACGAGCAGTACTTC	CASSFGTSGVYEQYF
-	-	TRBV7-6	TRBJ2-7	TGTGCCAGCAGCTTAGATTGGCAGGGCTACGAGCAGTACTTC	CASSLDWQGYEQYF
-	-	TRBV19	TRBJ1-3	TGTGCCAGTAGTATAGTTACAGGACCCAACTCTGGAAACACCATATATTTT	CASSIVTGPNSGNTIYF
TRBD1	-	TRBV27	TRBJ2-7	TGTGCCAGCAGTTTATTAGGGACAGGGGGCGACGAGCAGTACTTC	CASSLLGTGGDEQYF
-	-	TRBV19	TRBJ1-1	TGTGCCAGTAGTATCTCGACAGCTCCTAACACTGAAGCTTTCTTT	CASSISTAPNTEAFF
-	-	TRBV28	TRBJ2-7	TGTGCCAGCAGTTCCACCGCAGAGGTCTTTGGCTACGAGCAGTACTTC	CASSSTAEVFGYEQYF
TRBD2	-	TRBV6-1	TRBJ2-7	TGTGCCAGCAGAGAAGGGGACTATCACCTCTCCTACGAGCAGTACTTC	CASREGDYHLSYEQYF
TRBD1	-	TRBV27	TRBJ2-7	TGTGCCAGCAGTCGGGACAGCGACTCCTACGAGCAGTACTTC	CASSRDSDSYEQYF
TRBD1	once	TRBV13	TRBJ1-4	TGTGCCAGCAGCACCGGGACAGGGCTTGAAAAACTGTTTTTT	CASSTGTGLEKLFF
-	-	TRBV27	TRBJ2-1	TGTGCCAGCAGTTCGACTGAAACCTACAATGAGCAGTTCTTC	CASSSTETYNEQFF
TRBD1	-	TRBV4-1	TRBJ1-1	TGCGCCAGCAGCCAAGCCGGGACAGGGTTTTCTGAAGCTTTCTTT	CASSQAGTGFSEAFF
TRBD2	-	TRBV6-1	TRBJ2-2	TGTGCCAGCAGCCCCTTGCGGGAGATGGCCGGGGAGCTGTTTTTT	CASSPLREMAGELFF
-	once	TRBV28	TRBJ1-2	TGTGCCAGCAGTTTCGAAAGGAGCTATGGCTACACCTTC	CASSFERSYGYTF
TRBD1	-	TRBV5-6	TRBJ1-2	TGTGCCAGCAGCGACAGGGGGGGCTATGGCTACACCTTC	CASSDRGGYGYTF
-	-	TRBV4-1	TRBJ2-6	TGCGCCAGCAGCACCAGACTAGGATCTGGGGCCAACGTCCTGACTTTC	CASSTRLGSGANVLTF
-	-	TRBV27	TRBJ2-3	TGTGCCAGCAGTGCCACGTTGGGGGTTGGTCAAGATACGCAGTATTTT	CASSATLGVGQDTQYF
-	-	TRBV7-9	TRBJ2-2	TGTGCCAGCAGCGCTGATTTCGGCGGGGAGCTGTTTTTT	CASSADFGGELFF
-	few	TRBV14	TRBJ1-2	TGTGCCAGCAGCCAAGGGGTCCGCGATGGCTACACCTTC	CASSQGVRDGYTF
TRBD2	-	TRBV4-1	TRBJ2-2	TGCGCCAGCAGCCACAGACTAGCTCCAGGGGAGCTGTTTTTT	CASSHRLAPGELFF
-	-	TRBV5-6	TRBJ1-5	TGTGCCAGCAGCTTGACGGGGGCAGGGACCACCAATCAGCCCCAGCATTTT	CASSLTGAGTTNQPQHF
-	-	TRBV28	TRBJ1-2	TGTGCCAGCAGTTTACAGAATACTCTTGGCTACACCTTC	CASSLQNTLGYTF
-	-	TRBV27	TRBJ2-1	TGTGCCAGCAGCCCAGGGGTCACCTACAATGAGCAGTTCTTC	CASSPGVTYNEQFF
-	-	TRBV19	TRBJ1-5	TGTGCCAGTAGTCCCCCCGGAGGCGAAGGTCAGCCCCAGCATTTT	CASSPPGGEGQPQHF
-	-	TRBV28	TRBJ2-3	TGTGCCAGCAGTTCGGGGGTCGGGACAGATACGCAGTATTTT	CASSSGVGTDTQYF
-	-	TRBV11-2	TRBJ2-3	TGTGCCAGCAGCTTAGGCGCGCTTGATACGCAGTATTTT	CASSLGALDTQYF
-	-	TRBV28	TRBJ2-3	TGTGCCAGCAATGGCCGCAGCACAGATACGCAGTATTTT	CASNGRSTDTQYF
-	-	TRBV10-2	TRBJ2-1	TGCGCCAGCAGTGAGACTAGCCCCGGCGGGCAGTTCTTC	CASSETSPGGQFF
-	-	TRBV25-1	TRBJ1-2	TGTGCCAGCAGTGTTGGCTATGGCTACACCTTC	CASSVGYGYTF
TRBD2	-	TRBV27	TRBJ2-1	TGTGCCAGCAGTCCCGGACTAGCCAATGAGCAGTTCTTC	CASSPGLANEQFF
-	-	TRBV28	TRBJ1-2	TGTGCCAGCATGGATACCCTCTATGGCTACACCTTC	CASMDTLYGYTF
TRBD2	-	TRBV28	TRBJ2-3	TGTGCCAGCAGTTCCGGACTAGCGGGAGAAGAAGCAGATACGCAGTATTTT	CASSSGLAGEEADTQYF
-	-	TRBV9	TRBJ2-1	TGTGCCAGCAGCGTAGACTACCGGGACCTACGGGGTGAGCAGTTCTTC	CASSVDYRDLRGEQFF
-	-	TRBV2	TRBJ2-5	TGTGCCAGCAATCTCGAGCGGCCACAAGAGACCCAGTACTTC	CASNLERPQETQYF
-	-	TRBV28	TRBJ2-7	TGTGCCAGCAGTCCACCCTTAGCCTACGAGCAGTACTTC	CASSPPLAYEQYF
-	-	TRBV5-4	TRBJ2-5	TGTGCCAGCAGCTTGGCGGACACGCAAGAGACCCAGTACTTC	CASSLADTQETQYF
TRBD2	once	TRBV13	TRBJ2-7	TGTGCCAGCAGCTTGCGGGGGGCAGGGGCGGACTACGAGCAGTACTTC	CASSLRGAGADYEQYF
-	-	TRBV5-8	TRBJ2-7	TGTGCCAGCAGCTTCGGCGAGCAGTACTTC	CASSFGEQYF
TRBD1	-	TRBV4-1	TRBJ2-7	TGCGCCAGCAGCCCCGCTGGACAGGGGGCGGAGATCTCCTACGAGCAGTACTTC	CASSPAGQGAEISYEQYF
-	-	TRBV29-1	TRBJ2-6	TGCAGCGCTACTACAGGGAGCTCTGGGGCCAACGTCCTGACTTTC	CSATTGSSGANVLTF
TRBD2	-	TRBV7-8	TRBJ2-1	TGTGCCAGCAGCTTAGTAGCTAGCGGGACCTACAATGAGCAGTTCTTC	CASSLVASGTYNEQFF
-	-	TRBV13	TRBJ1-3	TGTGCCAGCAGCTTTAGAGGGGAGGACACCATATATTTT	CASSFRGEDTIYF
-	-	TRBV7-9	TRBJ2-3	TGTGCCAGCAGCTTACTCGAGAGGGGGACAGATACGCAGTATTTT	CASSLLERGTDTQYF
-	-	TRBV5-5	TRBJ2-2	TGTGCCAGCAGCTTGGCCGGCCCCCCCACCGGGGAGCTGTTTTTT	CASSLAGPPTGELFF
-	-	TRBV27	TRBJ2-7	TGTGCCAGCAGGAGGAATTACTACGAGCAGTACTTC	CASRRNYYEQYF
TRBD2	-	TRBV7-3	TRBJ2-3	TGTGCCAGCAGCGATAGCGGGAGGAGGGTGGATACGCAGTATTTT	CASSDSGRRVDTQYF